This T cell receptor beta chain was profiled in a study of identical twins. TCRdb re-called the 5' RACE reads through MiXCR, storing one row per CDR3 protein. The table includes about 430,000 distinct CDR3 sequences, approximately 18% detected once. A single count supports this clonotype. Its specificity is unknown. Study-level results: Not following the same donors, the study drew its conclusions from cross-sectional statistical analysis. Fewer insertions were carried by abundant cord blood beta clonotypes, but none was seen in memory repertoires.

Trimming took off 0 bases at V and 5 bases at J, with 13 bases between the two ends. There are 15 residues in the CDR3. Germline CDR1 reads MNHEY; CDR2 reads SMNVEV (reference sequence). The sequence was collected from a man aged 50 to 59 in good health. The specimen sequenced was naive T cells sorted from blood. The chain is built from TRBV27 and TRBJ1-2, with D perhaps TRBD1 (5 bases). The CDR3: CASSLSIGTVYGYTF. The CDR3 DNA sequence: TGTGCCAGCAGTTTATCGATCGGGACCGTTTATGGCTACACCTTC.